This TCR beta chain is drawn from a study of stem cell transplantation in POMP-related autoinflammatory disease. Study-wide context: Hypothesis: faulty thymoproteasomes impair CD8+ T-cell selection, skewing TRB repertoires. Neutrophil and platelet engraftment from the graft donor was 100% through one year after transplant.

The CDR3 has 15 amino acids. Germline V lookup: CDR1 SGHRS, CDR2 YFSETQ. Trimming pared 5 bases from V and 7 bases from J, leaving 18 bases between. PRAID featured prominent immunodeficiency. Study findings and constraints: PRAID patients trended toward lower TRB diversity and higher clonality in all analyzed T-cell subsets.

Assay: immunoSEQ multiplex PCR; the TCRdb copy retains only in-frame clones and omits some. The data hold roughly 68,000 clones, with roughly 91% observed a single time. On this clone itself: Its antigen is not identified.

The source is a human patient with POMP-related autoinflammation and immune dysregulation (PRAID). Some T cells here may be from the graft donor. The input for sequencing was CD4+ T cells from PBMCs, taken after stem cell transplantation. This chain connects TRBV5-1 to TRBJ2-2, with D perhaps TRBD1 (6 bases). This CDR3 reads CASREGAGAHGELFF. The CDR3 region has the DNA TGCGCCAGCAGAGAAGGGGCAGGGGCCCACGGGGAGCTGTTTTTT.